This is a list of T cell receptor beta chains from one sample in a study of blood T cell repertoires in COVID-19. Profiling relied on immunoSEQ multiplex PCR, and the TCRdb table lists in-frame clones only, not all of them. Of some 60,000 clones listed, approximately 85% are singletons. The sample was peripheral blood. The receptors here all came from a human donor in a cohort sampled during active COVID-19. Each CDR3 is given with its conserved first and last residue. A D gene is named only where the DNA matches it firmly. A row's size may be missing; if present it is once, few, many or a size class.

D	J	V	size	DNA	CDR3
TRBD2	TRBJ2-1	TRBV14	NA	TGTGCCAGCAGCCAGGGGACTAGCGTCGTCTACAATGAGCAGTTCTTC	CASSQGTSVVYNEQFF
TRBD2	TRBJ2-1	TRBV29-1	NA	TGCAGCGTTGAGGGTGGTGGACTAGCGGGGGTGTGGGGGTCCAATGAGCAGTTCTTC	CSVEGGGLAGVWGSNEQFF
NA	TRBJ2-2	TRBV9	NA	TGTGCCAGCAGCGTAGAAGGAGGGCGAGACACCGGGGAGCTGTTTTTT	CASSVEGGRDTGELFF
NA	TRBJ1-3	TRBV21-1	NA	TGTGCCAGCAGCAGTGACAGGGAAGACTCTGGAAACACCATATATTTT	CASSSDREDSGNTIYF
NA	TRBJ2-1	TRBV7-3	NA	TGTGCCAGCAGCCCCATGCCCGGGACTGTACAGTTCTTC	CASSPMPGTVQFF
NA	TRBJ2-2	TRBV5-1	NA	TGCGCCAGCAGCTTCTCCCCAGCGAACACCGGGGAGCTGTTTTTT	CASSFSPANTGELFF
TRBD1	TRBJ1-1	TRBV29-1	few	TGCAGCGTTAGACAGGGGATCACTGAAGCTTTCTTT	CSVRQGITEAFF
NA	TRBJ1-6	TRBV5-6	NA	TGTGCCAGCAGAATATATAATTCACCCCTCCACTTT	CASRIYNSPLHF
NA	TRBJ2-5	TRBV6-5	NA	TGTGCCAGCAGTTACGAGGCGGGGTGGGGGACCCAGTACTTC	CASSYEAGWGTQYF
TRBD1	TRBJ2-1	TRBV6-1	NA	TGTGCCAGCAGTGAAGGCCACAGGGGAGATGAGCAGTTCTTC	CASSEGHRGDEQFF
TRBD2	TRBJ2-5	TRBV6-6	NA	TGTGCCAGCAGTCAGTGGGCGGGGGGGCCTGAGACCCAGTACTTC	CASSQWAGGPETQYF
TRBD1	TRBJ2-7	TRBV6-5	NA	TGTGCCAGCAGTTCTCTAACCGGGACAGGGACTTACGAGCAGTACTTC	CASSSLTGTGTYEQYF
NA	TRBJ2-5	TRBV11-3	NA	TGTGCCAGCAGCTTAGGTGTAATCCCCCAGTACTTC	CASSLGVIPQYF
NA	TRBJ2-3	TRBV12-3/TRBV12-4	NA	TGTGCCAGCAGGACGACGGGGACAGATACGCAGTATTTT	CASRTTGTDTQYF
NA	TRBJ1-3	TRBV6-2/TRBV6-3	NA	TGTGCCAGCAGTTACTCCAGGAAGAGCTCTGGAAACACCATATATTTT	CASSYSRKSSGNTIYF
TRBD2	TRBJ2-5	TRBV9	NA	TGTGCCAGCAGCACGGGGACTAGCGGGGGGGTCTTCCAAGAGACCCAGTACTTC	CASSTGTSGGVFQETQYF
TRBD1	TRBJ1-1	TRBV7-7	NA	TGTGCCAGCAGCAAAGACAGGGGCACTGAAGCTTTCTTT	CASSKDRGTEAFF
TRBD2	TRBJ2-3	TRBV7-2	NA	TGTGCCAGCAGCCTCCGACTAGCGGGGGCCATCACAGATACGCAGTATTTT	CASSLRLAGAITDTQYF
NA	TRBJ2-2	TRBV7-2	NA	TGTGCCAGCAGCTACCAGGGGACGAACACCGGGGAGCTGTTTTTT	CASSYQGTNTGELFF
TRBD1	TRBJ1-1	TRBV4-3	once	TGCGCCAGCAGCCCACGACAGGGGCTTTGGGACACTGAAGCTTTCTTT	CASSPRQGLWDTEAFF
NA	TRBJ2-7	TRBV18	NA	TGTGCCAGCTCATATCAGGGGATCTCCTACGAGCAGTACTTC	CASSYQGISYEQYF
NA	TRBJ1-4	TRBV6-5	NA	TGTGCCAGCAGTATGGAAGGGGCTGGTGAAAAACTGTTTTTT	CASSMEGAGEKLFF
NA	TRBJ1-2	TRBV27	NA	TGTGCCAGCAGACCTGCAGGGTTTACTTATGGCTACACCTTC	CASRPAGFTYGYTF
NA	TRBJ1-2	TRBV30	NA	TGTGCCTGGAGTGTACTGTCCGAGGTTGGCTACACCTTC	CAWSVLSEVGYTF
NA	TRBJ2-5	TRBV7-2	NA	TGTGCCAGCAGCTTAGAGAGAGTGAGCCAAGAGACCCAGTACTTC	CASSLERVSQETQYF
TRBD2	TRBJ2-1	TRBV11-2	few	TGTGCCAGCAGCTTAGTAGCGGGGAGTTACAATGAGCAGTTCTTC	CASSLVAGSYNEQFF
TRBD1	TRBJ2-7	TRBV6-6	NA	TGTGCCAGTACCGGGGACAGCTACGAGCAGTACTTC	CASTGDSYEQYF
NA	TRBJ2-7	TRBV10-3	NA	TGTGCCATCAGTCACTCCTACGAGCAGTACTTC	CAISHSYEQYF
NA	TRBJ2-5	TRBV7-9	NA	TGTGCCAGCAGCTTACCTCAGGGCCGGGAGACCCAGTACTTC	CASSLPQGRETQYF
NA	TRBJ1-6	TRBV6-5	NA	TGTGCCAGCAGTCCGGGGGAATTCTCACCCCTCCACTTT	CASSPGEFSPLHF
TRBD1	TRBJ1-4	TRBV11-3	NA	TGTGCCAGCAGCTTAGAACAGGGGGCAGTAGCCACTAATGAAAAACTGTTTTTT	CASSLEQGAVATNEKLFF
NA	TRBJ1-2	TRBV19	NA	TGTGCCAGTAGTATCTTCTCGGACAGCTGGGATGGCTACACCTTC	CASSIFSDSWDGYTF
NA	TRBJ2-4	TRBV9	NA	TGTGCCAGCAGCTCCGGGGAGGGGGAGACCAAAAACATTCAGTACTTC	CASSSGEGETKNIQYF
NA	TRBJ2-3	TRBV7-6	NA	TGTGCCAGCAGCCCGGGAAAAAGAAGCACAGATACGCAGTATTTT	CASSPGKRSTDTQYF
NA	TRBJ2-7	TRBV11-2	few	TGTGCCAGCAGCTTATCTGCCGGGTCCTACGAGCAGTACTTC	CASSLSAGSYEQYF
NA	TRBJ2-3	TRBV12-3/TRBV12-4	NA	TGTGCCAGCAGGGCCGGACTGGGAGATACGCAGTATTTT	CASRAGLGDTQYF
TRBD2	TRBJ2-3	TRBV3-1/TRBV3-2	NA	TGTGCCAGCAGCCAGGCTAGCGGGGGAGACACAGATACGCAGTATTTT	CASSQASGGDTDTQYF
NA	TRBJ1-5	TRBV7-2	NA	TGTGCCAGCAGCCCCCATAGCAATCAGCCCCAGCATTTT	CASSPHSNQPQHF